The 6 T cell receptor beta chains reported below all come from one sample, sequenced in a study of PD-1 blockade in classical Hodgkin lymphoma. Each patient's relapse followed autologous stem cell transplantation, and brentuximab vedotin exposure varied. Clones were sequenced by immunoSEQ multiplex PCR, and TCRdb holds only the in-frame ones, with some missing. The sample holds over 50,000 clones; about 84% are singletons and the top ten take roughly 16%. The specimen was peripheral blood mononuclear cells (PBMCs), collected at baseline. The receptor set was obtained from a human donor with classical Hodgkin lymphoma.

This chain connects TRBV7-3 to TRBJ2-4; 7 nucleotides agree with TRBD1. Trimming took 4 bases from V and 8 from J; bases not matched to a gene: 5. The CDR3 covers 13 residues. From germline, CDR1 is SGHTA and CDR2 FQGTGA. The CDR3 region is CASSSGQEDIQYF. DNA of the CDR3: TGTGCCAGCAGCTCCGGACAGGAGGACATTCAGTACTTC.

J is TRBJ2-1 and V is TRBV6-5; 11 bases fit TRBD2. CDR1 is MNHEY and CDR2 is SVGAGI in the germline V gene. The CDR3 contains 15 residues. The J segment lost 6 bases and the V segment lost 5 bases, leaving 6 bases of the junction unmatched. The chain's CDR3 is CASSALAGGRNEQFF. The CDR3, as DNA: TGTGCCAGCAGTGCTTTAGCGGGAGGGCGCAATGAGCAGTTCTTC.

The chain couples TRBV6-5 to TRBJ2-7; D is possibly TRBD2 (5 bases). The CDR3 runs 15 residues. V was cut by 0 bases and J by 6 bases, with 15 bases left in between. Germline CDR1 reads MNHEY; CDR2 reads SVGAGI. The CDR3 sequence is CASSYSRGSSSEQYF. In nucleotides, the CDR3 is TGTGCCAGCAGTTACTCACGAGGGAGTTCAAGCGAGCAGTACTTC.

The rearrangement uses TRBV6-5 and TRBJ2-1; D tentatively reads TRBD1 or TRBD2 (5 bases each). The V end was cut by 2 bases, the J end by 4 bases, with 9 bases between. CDR3 length: 14 residues. The germline CDR1 and CDR2 sequences are MNHEY and SVGAGI. In nucleotides, the CDR3 is TGTGCCAGCAGTTACGGGGGAGAGTACAATGAGCAGTTCTTC. Protein: CASSYGGEYNEQFF.

The chain joins TRBV30 to TRBJ1-6, with 10 positions matching TRBD1. The length of the CDR3 is 14 residues. Germline lookup yields CDR1 GTSNPN and CDR2 SVGIG (reference sequence). The ends lost 3 bases at V and 8 bases at J; junction bases unmatched: 4. DNA for the CDR3: TGTGCCTGGAGGATCGGGACAGGGGATTCACCCCTCCACTTT. Protein sequence: CAWRIGTGDSPLHF.

This chain joins TRBV9 and TRBJ1-1, with D perhaps matching TRBD1 (5 bases). Trimming removed 1 base from V and 3 bases from J, with 13 bases in between. The CDR3 covers 15 residues. Per the germline V gene, CDR1 is SGDLS and CDR2 is YYNGEE. CDR3 amino acids: CASSVRPGPDTEAFF. The CDR3 DNA is TGTGCCAGCAGCGTACGTCCGGGGCCGGACACTGAAGCTTTCTTT.